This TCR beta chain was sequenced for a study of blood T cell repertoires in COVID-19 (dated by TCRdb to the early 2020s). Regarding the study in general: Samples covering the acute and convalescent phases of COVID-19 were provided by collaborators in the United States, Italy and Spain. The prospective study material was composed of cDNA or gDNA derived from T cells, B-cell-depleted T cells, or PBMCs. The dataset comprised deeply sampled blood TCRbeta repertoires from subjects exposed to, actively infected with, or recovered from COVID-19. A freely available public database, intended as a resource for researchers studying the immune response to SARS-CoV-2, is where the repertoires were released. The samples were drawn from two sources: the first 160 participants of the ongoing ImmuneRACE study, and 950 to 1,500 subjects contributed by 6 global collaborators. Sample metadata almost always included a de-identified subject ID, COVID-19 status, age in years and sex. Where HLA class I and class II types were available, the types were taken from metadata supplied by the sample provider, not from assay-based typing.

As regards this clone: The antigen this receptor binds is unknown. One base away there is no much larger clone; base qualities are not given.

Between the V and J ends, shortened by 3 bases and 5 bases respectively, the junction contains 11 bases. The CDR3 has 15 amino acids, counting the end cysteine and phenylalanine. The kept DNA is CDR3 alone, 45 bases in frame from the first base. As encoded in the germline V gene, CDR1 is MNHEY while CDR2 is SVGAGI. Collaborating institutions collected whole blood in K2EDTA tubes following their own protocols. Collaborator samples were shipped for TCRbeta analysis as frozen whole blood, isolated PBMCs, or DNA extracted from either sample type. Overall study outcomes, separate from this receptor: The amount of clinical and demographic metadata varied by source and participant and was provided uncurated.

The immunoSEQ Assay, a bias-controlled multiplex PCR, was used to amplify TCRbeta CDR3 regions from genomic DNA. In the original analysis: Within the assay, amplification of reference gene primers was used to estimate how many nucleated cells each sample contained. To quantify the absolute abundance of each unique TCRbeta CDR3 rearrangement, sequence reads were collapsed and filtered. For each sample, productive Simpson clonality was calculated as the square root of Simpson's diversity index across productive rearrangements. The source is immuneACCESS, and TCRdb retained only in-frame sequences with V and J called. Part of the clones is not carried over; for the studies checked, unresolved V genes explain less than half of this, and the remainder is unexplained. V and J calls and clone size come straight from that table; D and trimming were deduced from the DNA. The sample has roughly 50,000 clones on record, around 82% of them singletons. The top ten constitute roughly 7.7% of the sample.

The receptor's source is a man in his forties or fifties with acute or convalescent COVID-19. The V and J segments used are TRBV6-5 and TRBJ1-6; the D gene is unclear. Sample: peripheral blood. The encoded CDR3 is CASSYRTGNNSPLHF. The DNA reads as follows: TGTGCCAGCAGTTATAGGACGGGGAATAATTCACCCCTCCACTTT.